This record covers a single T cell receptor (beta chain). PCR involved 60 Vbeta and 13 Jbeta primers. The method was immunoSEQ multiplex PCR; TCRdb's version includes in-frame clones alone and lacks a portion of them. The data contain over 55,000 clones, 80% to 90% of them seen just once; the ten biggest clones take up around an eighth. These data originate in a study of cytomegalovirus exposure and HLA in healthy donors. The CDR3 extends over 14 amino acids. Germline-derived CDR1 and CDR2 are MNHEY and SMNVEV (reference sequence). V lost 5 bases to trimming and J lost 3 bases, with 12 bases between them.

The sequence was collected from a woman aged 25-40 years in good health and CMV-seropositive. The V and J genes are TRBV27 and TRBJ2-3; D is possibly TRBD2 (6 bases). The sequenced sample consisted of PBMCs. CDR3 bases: TGTGCCAGCAGTCTGCGGGACCAAACAGATACGCAGTATTTT. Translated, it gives CASSLRDQTDTQYF.